A single count supports the clone carrying this T cell receptor beta chain. The target antigen is unknown. V lost 1 base to trimming and J lost 7 bases; unmatched junction nucleotides: 11. The CDR3 is 18 amino acids. Germline CDR1 and CDR2: MGHDK and SYGVNS. This entry is derived from a study of cytomegalovirus exposure and HLA in healthy donors. General study findings and limits: On later analysis, the bulk of CMV-associated TCR beta chains appeared to be HLA-restricted. Later analysis identified a missense DCLRE1C variant that was linked to TCR beta V- and J-gene trimming. The authors listed 150 to 200 TCR beta chains as cytomegalovirus-associated. Cytomegalovirus status, reportedly, was diagnosed with high specificity and sensitivity by the classifier.

Primers for the PCR totalled 60 Vbeta and 13 Jbeta. This table comes from immunoSEQ multiplex PCR, and its TCRdb copy is limited to in-frame clones, with some not included. The repertoire consists of over 100,000 clones, with 60% to 85% occurring once and the leading ten covering 1.1% to 1.5%. The clonotype comes from a woman in her thirties or forties in good health and CMV-seronegative. The sample taken for sequencing was PBMCs. The rearrangement joins TRBV25-1 to TRBJ1-4; 11 bases are shared with TRBD1. Written as DNA, the CDR3 is TGTGCCAGCAGTGAATTTGGACAGGGGGCAGGTTTAAGTGAAAAACTGTTTTTT. Translated: CASSEFGQGAGLSEKLFF.